This record concerns one TCR beta chain sequence. This entry belongs to a study of T cells in Graves' hyperthyroidism and ophthalmopathy. Template material for amplifying TCR beta CDR3 regions consisted of RNA transcripts. TCR CDR3 regions were first amplified by RT-PCR with HTBI primers. Using its own MiXCR run on the multiplex PCR reads, TCRdb lists one record per CDR3 protein. The sample contains around 480,000 distinct CDR3 sequences, roughly 14% of which appear only once. For Graves' hyperthyroidism to be stable, ophthalmopathy could not progress within 18 months. Not enrolled were patients with uncontrolled infection, other autoimmune disease, pregnancy or lactation. Diagnoses were made from clinical symptoms, serum measures (thyroxine and TRAb), thyroid ultrasound and orbital computed tomography. In germline, CDR1 is PRHDT, CDR2 FYEKMQ (reference sequence). With V trimmed by 6 bases and J by 1 base, 8 bases remained unmatched. The CDR3 loop spans 15 amino acids.

Sequenced material: blood. The V and J genes are TRBV13 and TRBJ2-5; 7 bases agree with TRBD2. This receptor was obtained from a woman aged 18-29 years with Graves' hyperthyroidism. CDR3 DNA: TGTGCCAGCAGTTTTACCGGGACTACCCAAGAGACCCAGTACTTC. It yields the protein CASSFTGTTQETQYF. The full variable domain, rest sourced from reference TRBV13 and TRBJ2-5, is AAGVIQSPRHLIKEKRETATLKCYPIPRHDTVYWYQQGPGQDPQFLISFYEKMQSDKGSIPDRFSAQQFSDYHSELNMSSLELGDSALYFCASSFTGTTQETQYFGPGTRLLVL.